The 27 T cell receptor beta chains presented below share a single source sample, sequenced in a study of T cell changes during pregnancy in multiple sclerosis. Using immunoSEQ multiplex PCR, the repertoire was profiled, and TCRdb retains in-frame clones only, with some absent. There are about 41,000 clones in the sample; 89% occur only once, and under 0.7% lies in the top ten. The sample here was CD4+ T cells from peripheral blood mononuclear cells, taken in the first trimester of pregnancy. The receptors derive from a female donor with multiple sclerosis, enrolled in a pregnancy study.

This chain links TRBV19 with TRBJ1-5; D might be TRBD1 (6 bases). The CDR3 totals 16 residues. Germline lookup yields CDR1 LNHDA and CDR2 SQIVND (reference sequence). Trimming removed 7 bases from V and 0 bases from J, with 16 bases in between. The CDR3 DNA reads as TGTGCCAGTAAAGGGGGTCCGCCCTATAGCAATCAGCCCCAGCATTTT. It codes for CASKGGPPYSNQPQHF.

The rearrangement joins TRBV5-1 to TRBJ2-1, with D possibly being TRBD2 (5 bases). V shed 4 bases and J shed 6 bases, with 17 bases lying between them. The CDR3 runs 15 residues. Germline lookup yields CDR1 SGHRS and CDR2 YFSETQ. CDR3 amino acids: CASSHGGARSNEQFF. The DNA for the CDR3 is TGCGCCAGCAGCCACGGAGGAGCGCGGTCCAATGAGCAGTTCTTC.

The V call is TRBV5-6, the J call TRBJ2-5; D possibly corresponds to TRBD2 (6 bases). The CDR3 has 16 amino acids. Per the germline V gene, CDR1 is SGHDT and CDR2 is YYEEEE. V was cut by 7 bases and J by 0 bases, with 19 bases left in between. CDR3 nucleotide sequence: TGTGCCAGCTCTGAAGAAGCGGGTGGGTACCAAGAGACCCAGTACTTC. Its protein is CASSEEAGGYQETQYF.

This clone showed up just a few times. The chain couples TRBV14 to TRBJ2-7; 11 nucleotides align to TRBD2. This CDR3 contains 15 residues. Per germline, CDR1 SGHDN and CDR2 FVKESK. Unmatched junction bases numbered 5, after V lost 5 bases and J lost 2 bases. DNA of the CDR3: TGTGCCAGCAGCAGAACTAGCGGGAGACCCTACGAGCAGTACTTC. Protein product: CASSRTSGRPYEQYF. Looking up the rest from reference TRBV14 and TRBJ2-7 gives the full variable domain: EAGVTQFPSHSVIEKGQTVTLRCDPISGHDNLYWYRRVMGKEIKFLLHFVKESKQDESGMPNNRFLAERTGGTYSTLKVQPAELEDSGVYFCASSRTSGRPYEQYFGPGTRLTVT.

This clone was seen only a few times. The genes are TRBV29-1 and TRBJ1-2, with D tentatively TRBD1 (6 bases). Germline V gives CDR1 SQVTM, CDR2 ANQGSEA. V was shortened by 6 bases and J by 8 bases, with 13 bases between the two germline ends. This CDR3 has 11 residues. In DNA form, the CDR3 reads TGCAGCGTCTTACAGGGAGAAGGCTACACCTTC. It translates to CSVLQGEGYTF.

The J gene is TRBJ2-4, the V gene TRBV2; 8 bases match TRBD1. With 6 bases clipped from V and 8 bases from J, the junction kept 6 bases outside the gene matches. Germline V gives CDR1 SNHLY, CDR2 FYNNEI. The CDR3 totals 13 residues. The CDR3 here is CASSADRADIQYF. The CDR3 DNA follows: TGTGCCAGCAGCGCGGACAGGGCAGACATTCAGTACTTC. Based on the CDR3 plus reference TRBV2 and TRBJ2-4, the full variable domain is EPEVTQTPSHQVTQMGQEVILRCVPISNHLYFYWYRQILGQKVEFLVSFYNNEISEKSEIFDDQFSVERPDGSNFTLKIRSTKLEDSAMYFCASSADRADIQYFGAGTRLSVL.

This clone was counted a single time. The chain has TRBV19 and TRBJ1-1; TRBD1 agrees at 8 bases. V shed 3 bases and J 5 bases; nucleotides not matched to a gene: 14. Germline assignment: CDR1 LNHDA and CDR2 SQIVND (reference sequence). The CDR3 spans 17 residues. CDR3 amino acids: CASSITGQGQRGTEAFF. The CDR3 nucleotides read TGTGCCAGTAGTATCACCGGACAGGGCCAACGGGGTACTGAAGCTTTCTTT.

This clone has a handful of counts. The gene calls are TRBV19 and TRBJ1-1, with D perhaps matching TRBD1 (6 bases). The germline V and J ends were trimmed by 0 bases and 3 bases, with 8 bases remaining between them. Germline V gene sequence: CDR1 LNHDA, CDR2 SQIVND (reference sequence). The CDR3 runs 14 residues. CDR3 residues: CASSIDRGHTEAFF. As DNA, the CDR3 is TGTGCCAGTAGTATAGACAGGGGCCACACTGAAGCTTTCTTT.

The V gene is TRBV6-1, the J gene TRBJ2-7, with a possible D match to TRBD2 (6 bases). V was clipped by 1 base and J by 2 bases, with 12 bases between them. Germline V lookup: CDR1 MNHNS, CDR2 SASEGT. This CDR3 comprises 15 residues. The CDR3 DNA follows: TGTGCCAGCAGTGAAGTCGGGGGTGGTCCCTACGAGCAGTACTTC. The encoded protein is CASSEVGGGPYEQYF.

The V and J genes are TRBV18 and TRBJ1-2; TRBD1 aligns across 8 bases. The CDR3 spans 14 residues. Per germline, CDR1 KGHSH and CDR2 LQKENI. The V and J ends lost 4 bases and 4 bases, in that order; junction bases with no gene match: 5. CDR3 residues: CASSLTGDSYGYTF. The DNA of the CDR3 is TGTGCCAGCTCACTGACAGGGGACAGCTATGGCTACACCTTC.

The chain recombines TRBV9 with TRBJ2-7; D remains ambiguous. CDR1 is SGDLS and CDR2 is YYNGEE in the germline V gene. Trimming cost V 4 bases and J 5 bases, with 16 bases left between them. The CDR3 sequence is 14 residues long. Here the CDR3 reads CASSLGLRGDEQYF. Written as DNA, the CDR3 is TGTGCCAGCAGCTTGGGTCTGCGCGGAGACGAGCAGTACTTC.

This clone was counted a single time. The chain has TRBV7-2 and TRBJ2-1; 7 nucleotides agree with TRBD2. The CDR3 extends over 16 amino acids. The J segment lost 0 bases and the V segment lost 5 bases, leaving 7 bases of the junction unmatched. Germline assignment: CDR1 SGHTA and CDR2 FQGNSA. The CDR3 loop is CASSATTSHSYNEQFF. The CDR3 DNA follows: TGTGCCAGCAGCGCAACGACTAGCCACTCCTACAATGAGCAGTTCTTC.

The genes are TRBV29-1 and TRBJ2-6, with a weak D call TRBD2 (5 bases). This CDR3 region has 14 residues. V was clipped by 1 base and J by 2 bases, with 6 bases between them. The germline V gene has CDR1 SQVTM and CDR2 ANQGSEA. CDR3 region: CSVEGGPGANVLTF. The CDR3 DNA follows: TGCAGCGTTGAAGGAGGGCCTGGGGCCAACGTCCTGACTTTC.

The chain links TRBV5-1 to TRBJ2-5; possible D gene TRBD2, 6 bases. Deletions cut 2 bases from V and 3 bases from J, with 11 bases between. This CDR3 is built from 14 residues. CDR1 is SGHRS and CDR2 is YFSETQ in the germline V gene. The DNA for the CDR3 is TGCGCCAGCAGCTTAGGCCGGGAGAAAGAGACCCAGTACTTC. It codes for CASSLGREKETQYF.

The V and J genes are TRBV19 and TRBJ1-1; D gene uncertain. Germline CDR1 reads LNHDA; CDR2 reads SQIVND (reference sequence). Between the trimmed V and J ends, which lost 4 bases and 0 bases, there was a span of 9 bases. This CDR3 spans 14 amino acids. The CDR3 nucleotides are TGTGCCAGTAGTACACCGGGGTTGAACACTGAAGCTTTCTTT. The encoded protein is CASSTPGLNTEAFF.

The rearrangement uses TRBV4-1 and TRBJ2-1; D is possibly TRBD2 (6 bases). Germline lookup yields CDR1 MGHRA and CDR2 YSYEKL. The CDR3 has 17 amino acids. Deletions cut 1 base from V and 4 bases from J, with 17 bases between. The CDR3 nucleotides are TGCGCCAGCAGCCAAGTTGACATGGGACTGTCGTACAATGAGCAGTTCTTC. As protein: CASSQVDMGLSYNEQFF.

CDR3 sequence: CASSETQALNQPQHF. As DNA, the CDR3 is TGTGCCAGCAGCGAAACCCAGGCCCTCAATCAGCCCCAGCATTTT. The V and J genes are TRBV28 and TRBJ1-5; no firm D call. The length of the CDR3 is 15 residues. With 6 bases removed from V and 3 bases from J, the gap between germline ends came to 15 bases. CDR1 is MDHEN, CDR2 SYDVKM, per germline.

This clone was seen more than once but under ten times. The V gene is TRBV19, the J gene TRBJ2-5, with D unresolved. This CDR3 is 15 amino acids long. Germline V lookup: CDR1 LNHDA, CDR2 SQIVND (reference sequence). The germline V and J ends were trimmed by 3 bases and 0 bases, with 11 bases remaining between them. As DNA, the CDR3 is TGTGCCAGTAGTATGAGGCGTGGGTACCAAGAGACCCAGTACTTC. Translating gives CASSMRRGYQETQYF.

The chain is built from TRBV30 and TRBJ1-5, with D possibly TRBD1 on 5 matching bases. Germline CDR1 and CDR2: GTSNPN and SVGIG (reference sequence). The CDR3 runs to 18 residues. Between the trimmed V and J ends, which lost 0 bases and 0 bases, there was a span of 18 bases. The CDR3 coding sequence is TGTGCCTGGAGTGTAAGGGGTCAACTGGGATATAGCAATCAGCCCCAGCATTTT. This codes for CAWSVRGQLGYSNQPQHF.

The chain uses TRBV5-5 and TRBJ2-5; TRBD1 aligns across 8 bases. CDR3 size: 15 residues. V gave up 7 bases and J gave up 4 bases; unmatched junction bases: 12. Germline-derived CDR1 and CDR2 are SGHKS and YYEKEE (reference sequence). The CDR3 coding sequence is TGTGCCAGCGCTGATCTGACAGGGGCTGGAGAGACCCAGTACTTC. Protein: CASADLTGAGETQYF. The full variable domain, with the rest looked up from reference TRBV5-5 and TRBJ2-5, is DAGVTQSPTHLIKTRGQQVTLRCSPISGHKSVSWYQQVLGQGPQFIFQYYEKEERGRGNFPDRFSARQFPNYSSELNVNALLLGDSALYLCASADLTGAGETQYFGPGTRLLVL.

This chain connects TRBV12-5 to TRBJ2-1; 11 bases are shared with TRBD2. The V segment lost 1 base and the J segment 4 bases; nucleotides outside the gene matches: 18. This CDR3 region has 21 residues. Germline loops: CDR1 LGHNT, CDR2 FRNRAP. The CDR3 DNA is TGTGCTAGTGGTTTGGCTACCAGACTAGCGGGACCCCCCTCGTTGTACAATGAGCAGTTCTTC. This codes for CASGLATRLAGPPSLYNEQFF.

This chain uses TRBV2 with TRBJ2-3; D is ambiguous. This CDR3 contains 14 residues. Germline CDR1 reads SNHLY; CDR2 reads FYNNEI. V lost 5 bases and J lost 2, with 11 bases in between. The DNA of the CDR3 is TGTGCCAGCAGTTTTACAGCAAACACAGATACGCAGTATTTT. Its protein is CASSFTANTDTQYF.

The chain carries TRBV19 and TRBJ2-4; 11 bases align to TRBD2. The V gene end was trimmed by 4 bases and the J gene end by 6 bases; junction bases not matched to a gene: 5. CDR1 is LNHDA and CDR2 is SQIVND in the germline V gene (reference sequence). The CDR3 spans 15 residues. The CDR3 DNA reads TGTGCCAGTAGTAGAGGGACTAGCGGAGGAAACATTCAGTACTTC. Its protein is CASSRGTSGGNIQYF.

CDR3 sequence (DNA): TGTGCCAGCAGTGAAGAACAGGGACGTCGCACAGATACGCAGTATTTT. This codes for CASSEEQGRRTDTQYF. The chain is built from TRBV6-1 and TRBJ2-3; the D gene is possibly TRBD1 (6 bases). This CDR3 spans 16 amino acids. Germline CDR1 is MNHNS and CDR2 is SASEGT. Trimming removed 1 base at V and 1 base at J, with 12 bases between.

The V call is TRBV16, the J call TRBJ1-1; TRBD1 matches 10 bases. V lost 1 base, J lost 4 bases, and 3 bases stayed unmatched. The CDR3 runs 15 residues. CDR1 is KGHSY, CDR2 FQNENV, per germline. The CDR3: CASSQWRTGGTEAFF. The DNA of the CDR3 is TGTGCCAGCAGCCAATGGCGGACAGGGGGCACTGAAGCTTTCTTT.

This clone was seen more than once but under ten times. CDR3 DNA sequence: TGTGCCAGCAGTTATTTAGCGGGAGGGCCTAGTACGCAGTATTTT. Its translation is CASSYLAGGPSTQYF. The chain is built from TRBV6-5 and TRBJ2-3, with TRBD2 matching 11 bases. This CDR3 is built from 15 residues. CDR1 and CDR2 (germline): MNHEY, SVGAGI. The trim removed 3 bases at V and 8 bases at J, leaving 7 bases unmatched.

The table lists this clone with a count of one. The chain recombines TRBV29-1 with TRBJ2-5; 12 bases match TRBD1. The CDR3 is made up of 14 amino acids. The junction had 3 bases not matched to a gene; V was cut back by 2 bases and J by 5 bases. Germline V CDR1 and CDR2: SQVTM, ANQGSEA. The CDR3, as DNA: TGCAGCGTTGAAAGGGACAGGGGGCGTGAGACCCAGTACTTC. Residues: CSVERDRGRETQYF. Full variable domain (outside the CDR3, taken from reference TRBV29-1 and TRBJ2-5): SAVISQKPSRDICQRGTSLTIQCQVDSQVTMMFWYRQQPGQSLTLIATANQGSEATYESGFVIDKFPISRPNLTFSTLTVSNMSPEDSSIYLCSVERDRGRETQYFGPGTRLLVL.